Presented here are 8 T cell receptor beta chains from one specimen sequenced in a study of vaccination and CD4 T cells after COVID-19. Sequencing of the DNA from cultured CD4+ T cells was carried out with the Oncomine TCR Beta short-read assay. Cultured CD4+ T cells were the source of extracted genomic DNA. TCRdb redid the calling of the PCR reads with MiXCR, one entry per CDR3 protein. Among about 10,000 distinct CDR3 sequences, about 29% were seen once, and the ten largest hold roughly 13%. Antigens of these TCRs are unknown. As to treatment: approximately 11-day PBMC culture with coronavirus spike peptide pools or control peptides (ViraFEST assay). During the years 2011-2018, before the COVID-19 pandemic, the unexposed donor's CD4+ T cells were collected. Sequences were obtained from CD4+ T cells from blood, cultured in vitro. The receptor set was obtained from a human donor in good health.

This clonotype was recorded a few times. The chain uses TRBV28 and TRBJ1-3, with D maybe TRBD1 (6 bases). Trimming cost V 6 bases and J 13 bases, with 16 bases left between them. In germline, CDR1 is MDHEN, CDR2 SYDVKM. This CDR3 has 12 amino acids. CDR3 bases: TGTGCCAGCAGACATACAGGGAGAGGGATATATTTT. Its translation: CASRHTGRGIYF. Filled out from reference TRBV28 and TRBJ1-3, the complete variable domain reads DVKVTQSSRYLVKRTGEKVFLECVQDMDHENMFWYRQDPGLGLRLIYFSYDVKMKEKGDIPEGYSVSREKKERFSLILESASTNQTSMYLCASRHTGRGIYFGEGSWLTVV.

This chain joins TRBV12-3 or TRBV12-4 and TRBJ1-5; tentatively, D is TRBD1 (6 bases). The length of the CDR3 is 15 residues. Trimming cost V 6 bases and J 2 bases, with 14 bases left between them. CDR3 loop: CASSRSGGRNQPQHF. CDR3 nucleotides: TGTGCCAGCAGCCGATCCGGGGGGCGCAATCAGCCCCAGCATTTT.

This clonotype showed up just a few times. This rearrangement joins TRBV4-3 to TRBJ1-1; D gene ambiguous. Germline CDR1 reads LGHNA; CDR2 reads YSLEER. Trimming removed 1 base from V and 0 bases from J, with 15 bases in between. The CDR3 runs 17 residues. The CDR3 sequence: CASSQVRVYPMNTEAFF. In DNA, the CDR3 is TGCGCCAGCAGCCAAGTTCGGGTTTATCCGATGAACACTGAAGCTTTCTTT.

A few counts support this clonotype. Here the CDR3 DNA reads TGCAGTGCTACCGCGGATAAAGGAGATCAGCCCCAGCATTTT. The encoded protein is CSATADKGDQPQHF. V and J are TRBV20-1 and TRBJ1-5; D not resolved. Germline CDR1 is DFQATT and CDR2 is SNEGSKA (reference sequence). The CDR3 runs 14 residues. The germline V and J ends were trimmed by 4 bases and 5 bases, with 15 bases remaining between them.

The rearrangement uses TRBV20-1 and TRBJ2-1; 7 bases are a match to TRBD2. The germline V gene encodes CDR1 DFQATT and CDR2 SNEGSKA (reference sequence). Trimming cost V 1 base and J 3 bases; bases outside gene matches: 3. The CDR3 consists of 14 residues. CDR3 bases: TGCAGTGCTAGAGCTAGCGGAGACTACAATGAGCAGTTCTTC. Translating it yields CSARASGDYNEQFF.

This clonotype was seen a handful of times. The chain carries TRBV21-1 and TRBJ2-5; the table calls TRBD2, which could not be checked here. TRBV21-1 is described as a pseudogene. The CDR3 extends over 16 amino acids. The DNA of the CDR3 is TGTGCCAGCAGCTACAAGCGGGAGGGCCGACAAGAGACCCAGTACTTC. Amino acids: CASSYKREGRQETQYF.

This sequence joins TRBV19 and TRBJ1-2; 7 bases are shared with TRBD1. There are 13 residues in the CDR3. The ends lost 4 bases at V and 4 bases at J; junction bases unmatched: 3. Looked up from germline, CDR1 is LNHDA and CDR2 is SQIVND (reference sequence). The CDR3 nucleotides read TGTGCCAGTAGTACGGACAGGCTCTATGGCTACACCTTC. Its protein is CASSTDRLYGYTF.

DNA of the CDR3: TGTGCCAGCAGTTGGGACAGCCAGGCGGAGCAGCCCCAGCATTTT. It yields the protein CASSWDSQAEQPQHF. This chain joins TRBV12-3 or TRBV12-4 and TRBJ1-5, with 7 bases matching TRBD1. CDR3 size: 15 residues. V shed 4 bases and J 7 bases; nucleotides not matched to a gene: 10.